A single sample is the source of the 14 T cell receptor beta chains below, sequenced in a study of identical twins. MiXCR, applied by TCRdb to the 5' RACE reads, yields one record per CDR3 protein. The table lists 200,000 to 250,000 distinct CDR3 sequences, 5.5% to 7% of them singletons, with 3.6% in the top ten. This same sample was also part of a study on yellow fever vaccine responses in identical twins.

Sequencing input: memory (CD45RO+) T cells sorted from blood. Receptors were obtained from a woman aged 18-35 years in good health.

The chain has TRBV12-3 or TRBV12-4 and TRBJ2-2; 11 positions agree with TRBD2. The CDR3 consists of 16 residues. The V and J ends lost 1 base and 5 bases, in that order; junction bases with no gene match: 3. DNA for the CDR3: TGTGCCAGCAGTTTAGAACTAGCGGGAGCTACCGGGGAGCTGTTTTTT. This gives the protein CASSLELAGATGELFF.

The chain has TRBV12-3 or TRBV12-4 and TRBJ1-2, with D maybe TRBD1 (5 bases). Trimming shortened V by 10 bases and J by 3 bases, and 15 bases separated the two germline ends. The CDR3 spans 13 residues. CDR3 DNA sequence: TGTGCCACCCATGGCCAGGGCGACTATGGCTACACCTTC. It translates to CATHGQGDYGYTF.

This clonotype was detected ten times or more. The chain employs TRBV28 and TRBJ2-1, with 7 bases that match TRBD2. Germline V CDR1 and CDR2: MDHEN, SYDVKM. The CDR3 extends over 17 amino acids. With 6 bases clipped from V and 0 bases from J, the junction kept 11 bases outside the gene matches. For the CDR3, the DNA is TGTGCCAGCAGATTGCCGACCCTAGCGGACTCCTACAATGAGCAGTTCTTC. Translated, it gives CASRLPTLADSYNEQFF.

This clonotype was seen a handful of times. V is TRBV12-3 or TRBV12-4 and J is TRBJ2-7; no clear D gene. The CDR3 sequence is 11 residues long. Trimming took 6 bases from V and 7 from J, leaving 10 bases between them. The CDR3 sequence is CASSRIGEQYF. CDR3 nucleotides: TGTGCCAGCAGCAGGATTGGGGAGCAGTACTTC.

This clonotype was picked up many times. The chain uses TRBV5-1 and TRBJ2-3; 15 bases are a match to TRBD2. V gave up 4 bases and J gave up 0 bases; unmatched junction bases: 6. From germline, CDR1 is SGHRS and CDR2 YFSETQ. The CDR3 spans 18 residues. CDR3 in amino acids: CASSPGLAGGASTDTQYF. The CDR3 coding sequence is TGCGCCAGCAGCCCAGGACTAGCGGGAGGGGCTAGCACAGATACGCAGTATTTT.

This sequence joins TRBV11-2 and TRBJ1-2, with D perhaps TRBD1 (6 bases). CDR1 and CDR2 (germline): SGHAT, FQNNGV. V lost 5 bases and J lost 4, with 14 bases in between. The CDR3 spans 14 residues. CDR3 in amino acids: CASSQSTGLYGYTF. DNA of the CDR3: TGTGCCAGCAGCCAATCGACAGGACTCTATGGCTACACCTTC.

This clonotype has only a few counts. CDR3 protein: CASSLGQGQGASPLHF. Written as DNA, the CDR3 is TGCGCCAGCAGCTTGGGGCAGGGACAGGGGGCTTCACCCCTCCACTTT. V is TRBV5-1 and J is TRBJ1-6; TRBD1 aligns across 12 bases. Germline CDR1 SGHRS, CDR2 YFSETQ. The V and J ends lost 0 bases and 9 bases, in that order; junction bases with no gene match: 4. This CDR3 has 16 residues.

This clonotype showed up just a few times. The rearrangement links TRBV4-2 to TRBJ1-5, with D possibly TRBD1 on 6 matching bases. Per germline, CDR1 LGHNA and CDR2 YNFKEQ. This CDR3 region has 19 residues. With 0 bases removed from V and 1 base from J, the gap between germline ends came to 19 bases. CDR3 in amino acids: CASSQELGALGPSNQPQHF. The CDR3 region has the DNA TGTGCCAGCAGCCAAGAGTTGGGGGCACTGGGCCCGAGCAATCAGCCCCAGCATTTT.

This clonotype was detected ten times or more. The chain carries TRBV20-1 and TRBJ2-5, with 9 bases that match TRBD2. The CDR3 length is 15 residues. The ends lost 1 base at V and 4 bases at J; junction bases unmatched: 7. Germline values: CDR1 DFQATT, CDR2 SNEGSKA (reference sequence). DNA for the CDR3: TGCAGTGCTAGAGTTTTAGCGGGAGCCCCAGAGACCCAGTACTTC. It encodes CSARVLAGAPETQYF.

The genes are TRBV28 and TRBJ2-7; D uncertain. Trimming took 8 bases from V and 2 from J, leaving 13 bases between them. CDR1 and CDR2 (germline): MDHEN, SYDVKM. The CDR3 spans 13 residues. The DNA of the CDR3 is TGTGCCAGCTTCGGTGAACCCACCTACGAGCAGTACTTC. It translates to CASFGEPTYEQYF.

The chain is built from TRBV2 and TRBJ2-4; perhaps TRBD1 as D (6 bases). Germline V gene data show CDR1 as SNHLY and CDR2 as FYNNEI. CDR3 size: 14 residues. Trimming removed 6 bases at V and 3 bases at J, with 12 bases between. The chain's CDR3 is CASRNRVDKNIQYF. CDR3 sequence (DNA): TGTGCCAGCAGGAACAGGGTTGACAAAAACATTCAGTACTTC.

This clonotype was picked up a small number of times. The chain has TRBV24-1 and TRBJ2-1, with D possibly called TRBD1 or TRBD2 (5 bases each). The CDR3 is 14 residues long. The V gene lost 1 base and the J gene lost 7 bases, with 10 bases spanning the gap. Germline CDR1 KGHDR, CDR2 SFDVKD. The CDR3 DNA is TGTGCCACCAGTGATTTTGGGACGAGGAATGAGCAGTTCTTC. This sequence encodes CATSDFGTRNEQFF.

The chain links TRBV7-8 to TRBJ2-7; 12 bases match TRBD1. This CDR3 has 15 residues. Germline V gene sequence: CDR1 SGHVS, CDR2 FQNEAQ. The V gene end was trimmed by 5 bases and the J gene end by 4 bases; junction bases not matched to a gene: 6. Here the CDR3 DNA reads TGTGCCAGCAGCCCGGGGACAGGGGGCTCATACGAGCAGTACTTC. It specifies CASSPGTGGSYEQYF.

The chain recombines TRBV6-1 with TRBJ2-1; D is unresolved. V shed 0 bases and J shed 0 bases, with 9 bases lying between them. There are 16 residues in the CDR3. Germline V gene data show CDR1 as MNHNS and CDR2 as SASEGT. The CDR3 nucleotides are TGTGCCAGCAGTGAAGCTTTCGCGAGCTCCTACAATGAGCAGTTCTTC. Translating it yields CASSEAFASSYNEQFF.